The entry below gives a single T cell receptor beta chain sequence along with its context. Its cognate antigen has yet to be identified. No much larger clonotype is one base removed from it; base qualities were not supplied. The same CDR3 is also encoded by other DNA sequences in this sample. The sample belongs to a study of shared clonotypes between healthy human individuals (TCRdb year 2020). Background on the whole study: The cohort comprised a couple of women and a few men aged 18 to 49 years. To increase sequencing depth and limit assay-specific biases, TCR repertoire library preparation and sequencing were carried out by different laboratories using diverse techniques. For each donor, CD4 naive and CD4 memory were each run on three plates, CD8 naive on two plates, and CD8 memory on one plate. To estimate repertoire size and how much clonotype sharing occurs between individuals, the study deeply sequenced the blood TCR repertoires of roughly 5 healthy adults. Each donor's leukapheresis produced roughly between roughly 0.9 and 9 billion PBMCs.

Donors were healthy HIV-negative adults with no recently reported acute infections or vaccinations. Every donor was a Caucasian adult residing in Nashville, Tennessee, USA. CD4+ T cells were enriched through magnetic negative selection, after which naive cells were positively selected on CD45RA and the remaining negative fraction served as the memory subset. After blood collection by leukapheresis, PBMCs were isolated using Ficoll-Histopaque density gradient centrifugation and then cryopreserved in the vapor phase of liquid nitrogen. Purity and quantity of every magnetically sorted T cell population were checked by analytical flow cytometry. Genomic DNA was isolated from every sorted fraction and measured by UV absorbance on a Nanodrop 2000c. TCR CDR3 regions were amplified from genomic DNA by multiplex PCR using the deep immunoSEQ assay. Extracted genomic DNA from each cell subset was distributed evenly across all wells of several immunoSEQ 96-well plates, and each plate was treated as a replicate. Each replicate PCR for sorted subsets received about 210 ng genomic DNA, equal to tens of thousands of T cell genomes. The purified libraries were quantified using a Qubit 3.0 fluorometer, sized with a Bioanalyzer 2100, and then quantified again using the KAPA Library Quantification kit. Every immunoSEQ 96-well plate was sequenced on a dedicated single-read 150-cycle Illumina NextSeq 550 flow cell. The authors' analysis ran thus. Because the immunoSEQ output included only junctional sequences and no quality scores, the filtering could not be the same as the filtering used for full-length reads. To assign V/J genes and CDR3, sequences were annotated using PyIR, a Python wrapper for IgBLAST v1.9, with IMGT germline references. Reads were filtered out if the reads had weak V/J assignments (E-value above 1e-6), no CDR3, stop codons, out-of-frame junctions, or ambiguous translated residues. V3J clonotypes were defined as sequences sharing the same inferred V gene, J gene, and CDR3 amino acid sequence. The percentage overlap between two repertoires was calculated by dividing the number of shared unique clonotypes by the size of the smaller repertoire. RTK rarefaction, the Chao1 estimator, and Recon v2.1 estimates of unobserved clonotypes were used to assess repertoire richness. Generation probabilities for all TCRbeta clonotypes obtained by the gDNA method from a handful of donors were computed using OLGA. TCRdb took over this immuneACCESS table, retaining in-frame rearrangements with V and J assigned. Such tables are incomplete; in checked studies, under half of the missing clones stem from an unresolved V gene, and the remainder is unexplained. D and trimming were read from the DNA, whereas the V and J calls and clone size are those reported in that table. The sample table records approximately 1,000,000 clones; 60% to 85% of these occur just once. The leading ten clones occupy approximately 0.9% of the sample.

Study-wide conclusions, independent of this receptor: Even with the large sequencing depth, rarefaction of the sorted-subset datasets indicated that sequencing was incomplete. Compared with non-shared clonotypes, clonotypes shared by all four sorted-subset donors had higher generation probabilities. The small number of donors limited the genetic and exposure-history diversity represented. When a handful of donors were compared, the shared fraction of clonotypes was 5% to 6.5% for naive CD4, around 3.6% for naive CD8, about 2.5% for memory CD4, and less than 0.45% for memory CD8. Sampling was restricted to blood, and TCR repertoires in tissue are likely to differ from TCR repertoires in blood. Estimated clonotype richness was generally larger for naive than for memory subsets. Pairwise subsampling indicated that sequencing depth was expected to affect the degree of clonotype sharing among donors.

The sequenced sample consisted of memory CD4+ T cells from PBMCs. Interpreted using the paper, the cell subset or site label stands for: CD45RA-negative fraction. This receptor was taken from a man aged 18 to 29 in good health. Some clones in this sample may be carry-over from other donors' samples.

This receptor has the CDR3 CASSLARVSSYEQYF. The DNA reads TGTGCCAGCAGCTTAGCGAGGGTCAGCTCCTACGAGCAGTACTTC. The sequence is built from TRBV7-2 and TRBJ2-7; TRBD2 is perhaps the D gene, given 5 matching bases. The CDR3 covers 15 residues, taking in both the cysteine and the phenylalanine. Only the CDR3 DNA stays, 45 bases, in frame from base 1. The V end loses 0 bases and the J end loses 0 bases, and a stretch of 9 bases separates them. CDR1 is given as SGHTA and CDR2 as FQGNSA, both from the germline V gene.